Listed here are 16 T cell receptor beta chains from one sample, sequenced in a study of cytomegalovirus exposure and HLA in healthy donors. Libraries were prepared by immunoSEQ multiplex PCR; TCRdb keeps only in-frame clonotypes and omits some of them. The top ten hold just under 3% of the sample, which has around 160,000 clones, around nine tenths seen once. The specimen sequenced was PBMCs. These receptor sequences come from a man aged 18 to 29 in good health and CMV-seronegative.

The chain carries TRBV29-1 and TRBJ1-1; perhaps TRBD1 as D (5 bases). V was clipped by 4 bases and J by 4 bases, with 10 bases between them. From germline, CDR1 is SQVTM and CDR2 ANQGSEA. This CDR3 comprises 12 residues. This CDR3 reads CSVVAGPTEAFF. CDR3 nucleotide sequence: TGCAGCGTTGTCGCGGGGCCCACTGAAGCTTTCTTT.

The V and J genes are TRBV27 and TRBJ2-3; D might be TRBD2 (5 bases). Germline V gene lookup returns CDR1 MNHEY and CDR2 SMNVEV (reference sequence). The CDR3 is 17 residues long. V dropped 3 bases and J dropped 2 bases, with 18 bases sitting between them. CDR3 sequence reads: CASSFLPGNGDTDTQYF. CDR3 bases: TGTGCCAGCAGTTTCCTACCCGGGAACGGGGACACAGATACGCAGTATTTT.

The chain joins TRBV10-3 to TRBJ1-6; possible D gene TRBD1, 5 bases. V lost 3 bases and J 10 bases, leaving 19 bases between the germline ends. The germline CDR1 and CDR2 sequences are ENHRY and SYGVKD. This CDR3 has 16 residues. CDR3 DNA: TGTGCCATCAGTGACCGCGTTGGGCAGGGCGGCTCACCCCTCCACTTT. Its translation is CAISDRVGQGGSPLHF.

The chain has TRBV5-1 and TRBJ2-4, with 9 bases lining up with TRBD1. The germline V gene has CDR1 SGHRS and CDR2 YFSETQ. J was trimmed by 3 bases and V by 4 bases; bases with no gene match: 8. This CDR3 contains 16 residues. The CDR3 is CASSPGQGFDKNIQYF. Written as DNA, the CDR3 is TGCGCCAGCAGCCCTGGACAGGGGTTTGACAAAAACATTCAGTACTTC.

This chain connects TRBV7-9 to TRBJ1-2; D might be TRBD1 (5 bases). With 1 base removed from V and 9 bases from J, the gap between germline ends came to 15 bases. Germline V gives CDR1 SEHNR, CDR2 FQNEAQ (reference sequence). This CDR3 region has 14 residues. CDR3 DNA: TGTGCCAGCAGCTTAGTTTTTAGGGGCGCGAGCTACACCTTC. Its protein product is CASSLVFRGASYTF.

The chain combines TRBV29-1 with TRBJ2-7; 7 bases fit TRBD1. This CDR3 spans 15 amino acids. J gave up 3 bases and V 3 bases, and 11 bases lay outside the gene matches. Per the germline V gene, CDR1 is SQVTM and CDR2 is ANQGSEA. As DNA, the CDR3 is TGCAGCGTTGAGCTTCCCGGGACAGCGGACTACGAGCAGTACTTC. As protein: CSVELPGTADYEQYF.

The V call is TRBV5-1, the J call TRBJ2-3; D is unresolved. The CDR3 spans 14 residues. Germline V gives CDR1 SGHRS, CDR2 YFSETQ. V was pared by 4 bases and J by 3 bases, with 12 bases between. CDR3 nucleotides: TGCGCCAGCAGCGCAGATGGTCTGACAGATACGCAGTATTTT. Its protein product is CASSADGLTDTQYF.

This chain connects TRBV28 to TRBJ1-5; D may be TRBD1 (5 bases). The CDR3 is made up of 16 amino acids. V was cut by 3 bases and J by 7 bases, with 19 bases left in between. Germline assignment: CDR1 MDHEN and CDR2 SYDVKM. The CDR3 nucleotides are TGTGCCAGCAGTTTGCAGGGTCTAGGCGGCAGACAGCCCCAGCATTTT. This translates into CASSLQGLGGRQPQHF. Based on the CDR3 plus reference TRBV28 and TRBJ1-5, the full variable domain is DVKVTQSSRYLVKRTGEKVFLECVQDMDHENMFWYRQDPGLGLRLIYFSYDVKMKEKGDIPEGYSVSREKKERFSLILESASTNQTSMYLCASSLQGLGGRQPQHFGDGTRLSIL.

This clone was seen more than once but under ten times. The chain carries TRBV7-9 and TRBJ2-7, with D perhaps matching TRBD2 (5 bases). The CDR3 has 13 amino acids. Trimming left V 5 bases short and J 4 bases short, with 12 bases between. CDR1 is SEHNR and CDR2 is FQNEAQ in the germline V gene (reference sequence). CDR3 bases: TGTGCCAGCAGCGGACGGGGTTGGTACGAGCAGTACTTC. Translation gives CASSGRGWYEQYF.

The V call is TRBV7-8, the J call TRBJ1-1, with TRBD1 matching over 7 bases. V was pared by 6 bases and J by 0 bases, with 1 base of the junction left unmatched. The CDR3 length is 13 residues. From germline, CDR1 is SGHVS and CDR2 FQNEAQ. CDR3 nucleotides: TGTGCCAGCAGGACAGGGTTGAACACTGAAGCTTTCTTT. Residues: CASRTGLNTEAFF. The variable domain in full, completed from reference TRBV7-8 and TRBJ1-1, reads GAGVSQSPRYKVAKRGQDVALRCDPISGHVSLFWYQQALGQGPEFLTYFQNEAQLDKSGLPSDRFFAERPEGSVSTLKIQRTQQEDSAVYLCASRTGLNTEAFFGQGTRLTVV.

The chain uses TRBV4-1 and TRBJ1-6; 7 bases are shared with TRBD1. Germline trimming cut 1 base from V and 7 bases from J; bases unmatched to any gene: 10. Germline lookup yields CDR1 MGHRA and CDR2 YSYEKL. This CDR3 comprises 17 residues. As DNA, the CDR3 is TGCGCCAGCAGCCAAGGGGGTGTACCGACAGGGAATTCACCCCTCCACTTT. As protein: CASSQGGVPTGNSPLHF.

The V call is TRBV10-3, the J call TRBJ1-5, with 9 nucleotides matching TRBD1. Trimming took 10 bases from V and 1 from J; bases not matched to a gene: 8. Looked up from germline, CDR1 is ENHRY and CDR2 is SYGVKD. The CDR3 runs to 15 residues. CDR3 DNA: TGTGCCACCGCCAACAGGGGGCAGAGCAATCAGCCCCAGCATTTT. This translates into CATANRGQSNQPQHF.

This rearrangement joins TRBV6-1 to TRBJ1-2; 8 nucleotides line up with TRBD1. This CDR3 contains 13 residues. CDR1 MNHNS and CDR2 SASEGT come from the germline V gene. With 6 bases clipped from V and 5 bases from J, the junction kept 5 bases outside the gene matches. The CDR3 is CASRTGESYGYTF. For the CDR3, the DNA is TGTGCCAGCAGGACAGGGGAGAGTTATGGCTACACCTTC.

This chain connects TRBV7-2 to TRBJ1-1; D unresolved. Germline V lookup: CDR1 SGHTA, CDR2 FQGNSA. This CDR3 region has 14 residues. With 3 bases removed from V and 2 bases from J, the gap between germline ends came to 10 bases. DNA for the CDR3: TGTGCCAGCAGCTTGGGAGGGAGAAACACTGAAGCTTTCTTT. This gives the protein CASSLGGRNTEAFF. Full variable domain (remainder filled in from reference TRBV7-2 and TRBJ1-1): GAGVSQSPSNKVTEKGKDVELRCDPISGHTALYWYRQSLGQGLEFLIYFQGNSAPDKSGLPSDRFSAERTGGSVSTLTIQRTQQEDSAVYLCASSLGGRNTEAFFGQGTRLTVV.

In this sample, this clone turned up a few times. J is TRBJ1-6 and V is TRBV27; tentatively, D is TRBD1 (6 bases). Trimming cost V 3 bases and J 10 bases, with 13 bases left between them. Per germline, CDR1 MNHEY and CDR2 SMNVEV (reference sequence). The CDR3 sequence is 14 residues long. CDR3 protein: CASSFTRGESPLHF. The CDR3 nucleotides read TGTGCCAGCAGTTTCACCAGGGGCGAGTCACCCCTCCACTTT.

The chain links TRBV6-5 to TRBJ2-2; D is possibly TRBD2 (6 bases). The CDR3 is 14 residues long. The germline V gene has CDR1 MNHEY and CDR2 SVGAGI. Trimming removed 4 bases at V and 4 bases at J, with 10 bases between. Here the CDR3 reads CASSSGTVTGELFF. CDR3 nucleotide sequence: TGTGCCAGCAGTTCGGGGACTGTCACCGGGGAGCTGTTTTTT.